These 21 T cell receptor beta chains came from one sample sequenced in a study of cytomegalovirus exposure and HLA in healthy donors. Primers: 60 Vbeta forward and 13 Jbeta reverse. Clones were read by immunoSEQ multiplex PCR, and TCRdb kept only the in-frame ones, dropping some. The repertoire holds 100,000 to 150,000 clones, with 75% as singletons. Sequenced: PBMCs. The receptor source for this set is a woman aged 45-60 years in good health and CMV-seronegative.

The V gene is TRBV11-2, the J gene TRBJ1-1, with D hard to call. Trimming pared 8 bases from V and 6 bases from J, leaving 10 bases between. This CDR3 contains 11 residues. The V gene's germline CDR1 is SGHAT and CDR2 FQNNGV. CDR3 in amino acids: CASGESAEAFF. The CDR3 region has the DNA TGTGCCAGCGGGGAGAGCGCTGAAGCTTTCTTT.

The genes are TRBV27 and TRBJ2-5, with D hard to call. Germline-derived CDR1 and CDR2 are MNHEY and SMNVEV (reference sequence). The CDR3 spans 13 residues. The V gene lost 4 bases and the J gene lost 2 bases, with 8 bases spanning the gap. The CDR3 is CASSSSLQETQYF. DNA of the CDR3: TGTGCCAGCAGTTCTAGTTTACAAGAGACCCAGTACTTC.

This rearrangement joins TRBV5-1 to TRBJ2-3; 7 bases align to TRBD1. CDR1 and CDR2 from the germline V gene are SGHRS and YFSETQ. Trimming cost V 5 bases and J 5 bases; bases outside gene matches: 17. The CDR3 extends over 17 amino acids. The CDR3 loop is CASRGPRDRSNQDTQYF. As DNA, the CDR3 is TGCGCCAGCAGGGGACCCCGGGACAGAAGTAACCAAGATACGCAGTATTTT.

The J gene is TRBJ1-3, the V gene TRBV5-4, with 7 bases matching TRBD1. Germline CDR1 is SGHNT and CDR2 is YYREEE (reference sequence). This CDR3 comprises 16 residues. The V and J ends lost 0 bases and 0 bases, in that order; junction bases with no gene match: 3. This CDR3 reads CASSLAAGGSGNTIYF. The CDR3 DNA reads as TGTGCCAGCAGCTTGGCGGCAGGGGGCTCTGGAAACACCATATATTTT.

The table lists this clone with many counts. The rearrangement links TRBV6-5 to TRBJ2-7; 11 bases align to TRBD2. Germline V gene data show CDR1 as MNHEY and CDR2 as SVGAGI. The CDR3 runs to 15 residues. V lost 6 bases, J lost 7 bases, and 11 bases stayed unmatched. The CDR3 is CASSQSSGRAREQYF. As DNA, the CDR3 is TGTGCCAGCAGCCAAAGTAGCGGGAGGGCAAGAGAGCAGTACTTC.

The CDR3 DNA reads as TGTGCCAGCAGCGACCAGGGACAGGGGAACACTGAAGCTTTCTTT. This gives the protein CASSDQGQGNTEAFF. This chain connects TRBV9 to TRBJ1-1; 9 positions match TRBD1. The length of the CDR3 is 15 residues. The V and J ends lost 3 bases and 1 base, in that order; junction bases with no gene match: 4. Germline CDR1 SGDLS, CDR2 YYNGEE.

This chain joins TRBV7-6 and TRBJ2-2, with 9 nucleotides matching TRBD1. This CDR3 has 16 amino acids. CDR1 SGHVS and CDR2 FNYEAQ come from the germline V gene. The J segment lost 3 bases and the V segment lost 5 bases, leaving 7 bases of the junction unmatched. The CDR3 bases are TGTGCCAGCAGCCGTGGTGGACAGGGGTACACCGGGGAGCTGTTTTTT. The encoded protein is CASSRGGQGYTGELFF.

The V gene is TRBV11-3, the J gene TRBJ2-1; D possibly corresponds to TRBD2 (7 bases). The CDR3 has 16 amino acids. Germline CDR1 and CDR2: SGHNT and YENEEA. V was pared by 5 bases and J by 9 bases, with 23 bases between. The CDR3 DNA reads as TGTGCCAGCAGCCCCGGGGGGCGGACTAGGAAGGGTGAGCAGTTCTTC. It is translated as CASSPGGRTRKGEQFF.

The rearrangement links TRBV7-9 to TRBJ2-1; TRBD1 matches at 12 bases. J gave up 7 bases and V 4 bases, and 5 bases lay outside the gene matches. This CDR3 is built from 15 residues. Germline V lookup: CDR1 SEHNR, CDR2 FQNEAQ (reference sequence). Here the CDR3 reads CASSYGTGGFNEQFF. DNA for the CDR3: TGTGCCAGCAGCTACGGGACAGGGGGCTTTAATGAGCAGTTCTTC.

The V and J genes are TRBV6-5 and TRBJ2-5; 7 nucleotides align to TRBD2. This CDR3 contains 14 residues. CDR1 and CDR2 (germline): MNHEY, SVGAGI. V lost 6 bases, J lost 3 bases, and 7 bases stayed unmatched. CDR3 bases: TGTGCCAGCAGCCCTGGGACTACAAAAGAGACCCAGTACTTC. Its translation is CASSPGTTKETQYF.

CDR3 in amino acids: CSASDRAEQYF. As DNA, the CDR3 is TGCAGTGCCTCCGACAGGGCCGAGCAGTACTTC. This chain uses TRBV20-1 with TRBJ2-7; TRBD1 agrees at 7 bases. Germline values: CDR1 DFQATT, CDR2 SNEGSKA (reference sequence). The junction had 5 bases not matched to a gene; V was cut back by 6 bases and J by 6 bases. The CDR3 length is 11 residues.

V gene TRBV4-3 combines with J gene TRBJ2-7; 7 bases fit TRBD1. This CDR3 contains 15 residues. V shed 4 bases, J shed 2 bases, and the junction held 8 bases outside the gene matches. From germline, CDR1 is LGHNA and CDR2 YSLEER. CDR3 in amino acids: CASSPVGGQAYEQYF. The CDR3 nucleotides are TGCGCCAGCAGCCCCGTCGGAGGACAGGCCTACGAGCAGTACTTC.

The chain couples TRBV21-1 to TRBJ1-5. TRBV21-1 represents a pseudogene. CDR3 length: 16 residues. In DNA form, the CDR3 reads TGTGCCAGCAGCAAAGTGCGGGAAGTCAGCAATCAGCCCCAGCATTTT. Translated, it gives CASSKVREVSNQPQHF.

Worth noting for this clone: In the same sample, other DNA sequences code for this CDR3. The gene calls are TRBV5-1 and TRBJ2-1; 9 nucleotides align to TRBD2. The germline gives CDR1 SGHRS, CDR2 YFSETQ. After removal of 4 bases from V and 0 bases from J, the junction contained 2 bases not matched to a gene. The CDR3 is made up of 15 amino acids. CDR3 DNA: TGCGCCAGCAGCCTAGCGGGAAGCTCCTACAATGAGCAGTTCTTC. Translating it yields CASSLAGSSYNEQFF.

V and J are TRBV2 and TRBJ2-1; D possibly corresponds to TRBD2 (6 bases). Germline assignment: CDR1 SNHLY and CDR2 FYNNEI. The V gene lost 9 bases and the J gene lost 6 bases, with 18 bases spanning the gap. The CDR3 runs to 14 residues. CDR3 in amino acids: CASGLLSTSNEQFF. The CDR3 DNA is TGTGCCAGTGGCCTTCTCTCGACTAGCAATGAGCAGTTCTTC.

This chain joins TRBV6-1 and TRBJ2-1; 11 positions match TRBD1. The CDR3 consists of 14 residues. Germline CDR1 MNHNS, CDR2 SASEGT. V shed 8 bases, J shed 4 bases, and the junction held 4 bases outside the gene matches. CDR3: CASGGTGGYNEQFF. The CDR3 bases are TGTGCCAGCGGGGGGACAGGGGGTTACAATGAGCAGTTCTTC.

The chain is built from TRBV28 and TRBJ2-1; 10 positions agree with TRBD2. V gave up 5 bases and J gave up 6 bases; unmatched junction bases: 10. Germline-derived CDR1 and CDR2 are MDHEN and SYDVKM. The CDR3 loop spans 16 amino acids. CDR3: CASSPPLIAGGNEQFF. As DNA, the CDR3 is TGTGCCAGCAGTCCCCCTCTTATAGCGGGAGGCAATGAGCAGTTCTTC.

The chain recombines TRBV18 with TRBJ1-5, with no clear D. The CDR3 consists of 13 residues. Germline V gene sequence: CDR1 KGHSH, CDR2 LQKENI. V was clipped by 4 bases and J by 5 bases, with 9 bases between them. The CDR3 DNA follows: TGTGCCAGCTCACGGGAGGATGATCAGCCCCAGCATTTT. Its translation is CASSREDDQPQHF.

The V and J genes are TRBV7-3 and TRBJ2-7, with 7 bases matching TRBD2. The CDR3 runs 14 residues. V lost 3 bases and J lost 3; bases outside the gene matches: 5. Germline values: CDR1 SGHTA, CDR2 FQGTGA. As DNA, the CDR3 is TGTGCCAGCAGCTTGACTAGCAGAGACTACGAGCAGTACTTC. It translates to CASSLTSRDYEQYF. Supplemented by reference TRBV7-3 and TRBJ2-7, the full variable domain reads GAGVSQTPSNKVTEKGKYVELRCDPISGHTALYWYRQSLGQGPEFLIYFQGTGAADDSGLPNDRFFAVRPEGSVSTLKIQRTERGDSAVYLCASSLTSRDYEQYFGPGTRLTVT.

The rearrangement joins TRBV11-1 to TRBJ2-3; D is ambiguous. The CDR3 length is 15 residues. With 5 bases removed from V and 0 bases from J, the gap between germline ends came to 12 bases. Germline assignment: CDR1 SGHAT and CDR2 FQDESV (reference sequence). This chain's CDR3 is CASSKDTSSTDTQYF. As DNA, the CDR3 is TGTGCCAGCAGCAAAGACACTTCAAGCACAGATACGCAGTATTTT.

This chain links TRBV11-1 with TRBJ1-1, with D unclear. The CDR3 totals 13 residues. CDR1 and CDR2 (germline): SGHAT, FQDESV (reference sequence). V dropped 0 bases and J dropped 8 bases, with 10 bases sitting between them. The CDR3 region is CASSLAHSSEAFF. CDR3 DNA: TGTGCCAGCAGCTTAGCCCATAGCTCCGAAGCTTTCTTT.